The 2 T cell receptor beta chains presented below share a single source sample, sequenced in a study of identical twins. MiXCR, run by TCRdb on the 5' RACE reads, gives a single entry per CDR3 protein. The sample shows 450,000 to 500,000 distinct CDR3 sequences, over 11% of them seen only once. These data are also associated with another study on yellow fever vaccine responses in identical twins.

The sample consisted of CD4+ T cells sorted from blood. Receptor source: a woman between 18 and 29 years old in good health.

There are a few counts of this clonotype. The rearrangement joins TRBV12-3 or TRBV12-4 to TRBJ2-1, with 10 bases matching TRBD2. V lost 8 bases, J lost 9 bases, and 13 bases stayed unmatched. This CDR3 is built from 15 residues. The CDR3 DNA reads TGTGCCAGCCTAACCGGGACTAGCGCAGTAGCTGAGCAGTTCTTC. Its protein product is CASLTGTSAVAEQFF.

The chain combines TRBV28 with TRBJ1-1; D uncertain. Trimming removed 5 bases at V and 1 base at J, with 11 bases between. Germline lookup yields CDR1 MDHEN and CDR2 SYDVKM. This CDR3 has 14 amino acids. In DNA form, the CDR3 reads TGTGCCAGCAGTGAACCCCGGGAGAACACTGAAGCTTTCTTT. Its translation is CASSEPRENTEAFF. Looking up the rest from reference TRBV28 and TRBJ1-1 gives the full variable domain: DVKVTQSSRYLVKRTGEKVFLECVQDMDHENMFWYRQDPGLGLRLIYFSYDVKMKEKGDIPEGYSVSREKKERFSLILESASTNQTSMYLCASSEPRENTEAFFGQGTRLTVV.